These 27 T cell receptor beta chains came from one sample sequenced in a study of CXCR3-negative and CXCR3-positive naive CD8 T cells. All TRB cDNA libraries came from 5' RACE performed with UMI labels. Each CDR3 protein gets one entry in TCRdb, which reprocessed the 5' RACE reads and gives no DNA. The listing records some 130,000 distinct CDR3 sequences. The specimen sequenced was naive CXCR3- CD8+ T cells from blood. Subset denoted: CD45RO-CCR7+CD27+CD95- naive CD8+ T cells lacking CXCR3 (TNR3-). The receptors were sampled from a human donor in good health. Some clones in this sample may be carry-over from other donors' samples.

The chain is built from TRBV5-1 and TRBJ2-2; TCRdb outputs TRBD1, but without DNA this stays unchecked. The germline V gene encodes CDR1 SGHRS and CDR2 YFSETQ. The CDR3 has 19 residues. Here the CDR3 reads CASSLAGGRSGANTGELFF.

The chain is built from TRBV5-6 and TRBJ2-3. The V gene's germline CDR1 is SGHDT and CDR2 YYEEEE. The CDR3 extends over 14 amino acids. This chain's CDR3 is CASSWDFDTDTQYF.

The chain has TRBV20-1 and TRBJ2-7; TCRdb returns TRBD2, unconfirmable since there is no DNA. The CDR3 runs to 13 residues. The germline CDR1 and CDR2 sequences are DFQATT and SNEGSKA (reference sequence). CDR3 region: CSASRQLVYEQYF.

The V gene is TRBV18, the J gene TRBJ2-5. The CDR3 loop spans 17 amino acids. Germline-derived CDR1 and CDR2 are KGHSH and LQKENI. CDR3 sequence reads: CASSPPGVARIQETQYF.

CDR3 amino acids: CASSYQGSYEQYF. V is TRBV4-1 and J is TRBJ2-7; TCRdb picks TRBD1, but there is no DNA to check that call. Germline CDR1 is MGHRA and CDR2 is YSYEKL. This CDR3 is built from 13 residues.

J is TRBJ2-1 and V is TRBV2; TCRdb selects TRBD2, and the lack of DNA leaves this call unchecked. The CDR3 has 16 residues. CDR1 is SNHLY, CDR2 FYNNEI, per germline. This CDR3 reads CASSDGSGSLYNEQFF.

V usage is TRBV5-5 and J usage is TRBJ2-2. Looked up from germline, CDR1 is SGHKS and CDR2 is YYEKEE (reference sequence). The CDR3 contains 15 residues. The CDR3 here is CASSFSGAYTGELFF.

This rearrangement joins TRBV28 to TRBJ2-7; no DNA is available, so the TRBD1 call from TCRdb remains unchecked. The germline gives CDR1 MDHEN, CDR2 SYDVKM. The CDR3 is 15 residues long. The CDR3 region is CASSLTGTTIHEQYF.

The V call is TRBV7-6, the J call TRBJ2-1; TCRdb returns TRBD2, unconfirmable since there is no DNA. The CDR3 has 11 residues. Germline values: CDR1 SGHVS, CDR2 FNYEAQ. The CDR3 sequence is CASSSSDEQFF.

V and J are TRBV12-3 or TRBV12-4 and TRBJ1-5; TCRdb's assignment of TRBD1 cannot be checked, as there is no DNA. This CDR3 is built from 15 residues. The CDR3 is CASSRDRVSNQPQHF.

The genes are TRBV19 and TRBJ1-5. CDR1 and CDR2 from the germline V gene are LNHDA and SQIVND (reference sequence). The CDR3 spans 16 residues. The CDR3 here is CASSGPTVLGNQPQHF.

The CDR3 sequence is CAVPLGKSTGELFF. The chain employs TRBV12-3 or TRBV12-4 and TRBJ2-2; TCRdb picks TRBD2, but there is no DNA to check that call. This CDR3 contains 14 residues.

J is TRBJ2-7 and V is TRBV27; there is no DNA to check the TCRdb D call of TRBD1. This CDR3 is built from 15 residues. Germline values: CDR1 MNHEY, CDR2 SMNVEV (reference sequence). This chain's CDR3 is CASSLSGGASYEQYF.

This chain links TRBV5-1 with TRBJ1-1. This CDR3 is built from 12 residues. The germline V gene encodes CDR1 SGHRS and CDR2 YFSETQ. CDR3 amino acids: CASRAGNTEAFF.

V usage is TRBV29-1 and J usage is TRBJ2-7; TCRdb calls TRBD1, which cannot be checked without DNA. The CDR3 loop spans 14 amino acids. Germline V gene sequence: CDR1 SQVTM, CDR2 ANQGSEA. The CDR3 reads CSVYGGSGTYEQYF.

The V and J genes are TRBV28 and TRBJ2-5; TCRdb's assignment of TRBD2 cannot be checked, as there is no DNA. CDR3 length: 15 residues. CDR1 and CDR2 (germline): MDHEN, SYDVKM. The CDR3: CASSYRGGREETQYF.

The rearrangement links TRBV12-3 or TRBV12-4 to TRBJ2-5; TCRdb's D call of TRBD1 is untestable without DNA. CDR3 length: 17 residues. CDR3 sequence reads: CASSWTVSRGYQETQYF.

J is TRBJ1-4 and V is TRBV14. The CDR3 runs 16 residues. Germline CDR1 is SGHDN and CDR2 is FVKESK. The CDR3 sequence is CASSQLRARTTEKLFF.

This rearrangement joins TRBV25-1 to TRBJ2-3; TCRdb calls TRBD1, which cannot be checked without DNA. The CDR3 has 14 residues. CDR1 is MGHDK and CDR2 is SYGVNS in the germline V gene. Here the CDR3 reads CASSEGRGADTQYF.

This chain joins TRBV20-1 and TRBJ2-7; TCRdb's assignment of TRBD2 cannot be checked, as there is no DNA. This CDR3 has 13 amino acids. Germline V gives CDR1 DFQATT, CDR2 SNEGSKA (reference sequence). Here the CDR3 reads CSARTSASYEQYF.

The chain joins TRBV4-1 to TRBJ1-2; TCRdb's assignment of TRBD1 cannot be checked, as there is no DNA. The CDR3 is 14 amino acids. The germline gives CDR1 MGHRA, CDR2 YSYEKL. CDR3 amino acids: CASTSGTNNYGYTF.

The chain uses TRBV28 and TRBJ1-3. Germline V lookup: CDR1 MDHEN, CDR2 SYDVKM. This CDR3 is 14 amino acids long. Here the CDR3 reads CASSTPSFGNTIYF.

This chain connects TRBV7-8 to TRBJ1-1. Germline CDR1 reads SGHVS; CDR2 reads FQNEAQ. This CDR3 has 13 amino acids. The CDR3 here is CAGTGLMNTEAFF.

The genes are TRBV12-3 or TRBV12-4 and TRBJ2-6; TCRdb returns TRBD1, unconfirmable since there is no DNA. The CDR3 runs to 16 residues. CDR3: CASSFEPGAGANVLTF.

The chain couples TRBV11-2 to TRBJ2-7. This CDR3 is built from 15 residues. Germline V gene sequence: CDR1 SGHAT, CDR2 FQNNGV. This chain's CDR3 is CASSLAAQSSYEQYF.

The rearrangement links TRBV9 to TRBJ1-1; the D call of TRBD1 rests on TCRdb alone, since no DNA is present to check it. The CDR3 sequence is 17 residues long. Per germline, CDR1 SGDLS and CDR2 YYNGEE. The CDR3 loop reads CASSVGGPGPRNTEAFF.

The CDR3 loop is CASSQEKGVYNEQFF. This chain links TRBV4-3 with TRBJ2-1. This CDR3 contains 15 residues. Per the germline V gene, CDR1 is LGHNA and CDR2 is YSLEER.